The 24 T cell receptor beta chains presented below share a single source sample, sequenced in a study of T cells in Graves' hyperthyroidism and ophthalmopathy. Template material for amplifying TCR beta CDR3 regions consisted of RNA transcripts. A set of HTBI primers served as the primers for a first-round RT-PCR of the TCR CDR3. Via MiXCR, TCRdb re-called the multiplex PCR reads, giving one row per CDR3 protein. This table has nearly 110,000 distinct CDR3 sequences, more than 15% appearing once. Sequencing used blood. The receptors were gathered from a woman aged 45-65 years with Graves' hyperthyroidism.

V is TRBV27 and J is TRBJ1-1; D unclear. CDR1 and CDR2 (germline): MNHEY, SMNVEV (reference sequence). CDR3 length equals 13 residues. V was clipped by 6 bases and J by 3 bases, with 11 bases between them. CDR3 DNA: TGTGCCAGCAGAAAGAGAGCGGACACTGAAGCTTTCTTT. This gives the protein CASRKRADTEAFF.

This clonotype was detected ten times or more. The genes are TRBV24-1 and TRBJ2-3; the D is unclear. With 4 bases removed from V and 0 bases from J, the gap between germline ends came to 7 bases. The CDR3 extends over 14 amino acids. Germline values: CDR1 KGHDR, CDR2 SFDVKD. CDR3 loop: CATSDRISTDTQYF. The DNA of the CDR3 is TGTGCCACCAGTGACAGGATTAGCACAGATACGCAGTATTTT.

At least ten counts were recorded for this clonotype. The chain's CDR3 is CASSFSGGGEQYV. CDR3 nucleotides: TGTGCCAGCAGTTTCAGCGGGGGTGGCGAGCAGTACGTC. V is TRBV12-3 or TRBV12-4 and J is TRBJ2-7, with 8 nucleotides matching TRBD2. Germline trimming cut 3 bases from V and 6 bases from J; bases unmatched to any gene: 4. CDR3 length equals 13 residues.

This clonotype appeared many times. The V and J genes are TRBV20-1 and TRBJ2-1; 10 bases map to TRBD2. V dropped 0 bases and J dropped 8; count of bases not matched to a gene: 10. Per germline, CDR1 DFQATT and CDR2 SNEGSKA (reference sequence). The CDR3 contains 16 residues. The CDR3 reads CSARDRELAGPDEQFF. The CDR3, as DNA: TGCAGTGCTAGAGATAGGGAACTAGCGGGACCAGATGAGCAGTTCTTC.

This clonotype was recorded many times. CDR3 residues: CASSSLTLNEQFF. The CDR3 nucleotides are TGTGCCAGCAGCTCGTTGACCTTGAATGAGCAGTTCTTC. The chain employs TRBV7-2 and TRBJ2-1; D not resolved. CDR3 length: 13 residues. V lost 4 bases, J lost 7 bases, and 11 bases lay in between. The germline V gene encodes CDR1 SGHTA and CDR2 FQGNSA.

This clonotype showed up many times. CDR3 in DNA: TGTGCCAGCAGCTCTTTCGGACAGACCTACGAGCAGTACTTC. Protein sequence: CASSSFGQTYEQYF. This chain joins TRBV13 and TRBJ2-7, with D perhaps TRBD1 (6 bases). Germline CDR1 is PRHDT and CDR2 is FYEKMQ (reference sequence). This CDR3 has 14 residues. Trimming pared 4 bases from V and 2 bases from J, leaving 12 bases between.

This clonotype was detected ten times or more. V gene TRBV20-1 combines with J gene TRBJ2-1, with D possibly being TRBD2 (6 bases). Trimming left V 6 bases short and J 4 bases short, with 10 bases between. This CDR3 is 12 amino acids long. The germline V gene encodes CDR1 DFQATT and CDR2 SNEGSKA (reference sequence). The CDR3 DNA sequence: TGCAGTGCCATCCGGGGGTACAATGAGCAGTTCTTC. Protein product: CSAIRGYNEQFF.

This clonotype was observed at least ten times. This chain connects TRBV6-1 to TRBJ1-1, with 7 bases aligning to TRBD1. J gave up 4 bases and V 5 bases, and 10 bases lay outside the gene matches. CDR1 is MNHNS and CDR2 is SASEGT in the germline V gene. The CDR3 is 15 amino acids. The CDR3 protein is CASSYDQGVITEAFF. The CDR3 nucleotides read TGTGCCAGCAGTTACGACCAGGGGGTTATCACTGAAGCTTTCTTT.

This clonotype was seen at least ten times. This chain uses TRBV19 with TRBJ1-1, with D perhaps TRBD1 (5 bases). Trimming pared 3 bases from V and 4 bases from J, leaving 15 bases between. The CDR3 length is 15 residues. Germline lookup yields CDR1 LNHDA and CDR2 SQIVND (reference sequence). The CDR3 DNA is TGTGCCAGTAGTATCCCCACTGGGACCTCCACTGAAGCTTTCTTT. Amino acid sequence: CASSIPTGTSTEAFF.

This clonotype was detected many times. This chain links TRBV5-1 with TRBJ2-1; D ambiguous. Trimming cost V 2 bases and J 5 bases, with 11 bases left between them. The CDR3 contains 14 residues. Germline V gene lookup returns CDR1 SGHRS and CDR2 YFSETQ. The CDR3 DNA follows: TGCGCCAGCAGCTTCTTACTAACCGACAATGAGCAGTTCTTC. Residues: CASSFLLTDNEQFF.

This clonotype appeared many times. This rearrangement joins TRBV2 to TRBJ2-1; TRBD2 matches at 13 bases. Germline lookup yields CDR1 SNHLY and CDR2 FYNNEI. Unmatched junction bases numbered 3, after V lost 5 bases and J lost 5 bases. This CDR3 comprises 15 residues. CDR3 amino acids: CASSPLAGGNNEQFF. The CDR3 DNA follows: TGTGCCAGCAGTCCACTAGCGGGAGGGAACAATGAGCAGTTCTTC.

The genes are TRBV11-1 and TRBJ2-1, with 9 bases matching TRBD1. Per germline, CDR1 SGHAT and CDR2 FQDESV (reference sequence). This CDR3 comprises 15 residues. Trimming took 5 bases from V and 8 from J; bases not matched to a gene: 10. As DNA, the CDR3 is TGTGCCAGCAGCAAGGGACAGGGCCTATTCGATGAGCAGTTCTTC. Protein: CASSKGQGLFDEQFF.

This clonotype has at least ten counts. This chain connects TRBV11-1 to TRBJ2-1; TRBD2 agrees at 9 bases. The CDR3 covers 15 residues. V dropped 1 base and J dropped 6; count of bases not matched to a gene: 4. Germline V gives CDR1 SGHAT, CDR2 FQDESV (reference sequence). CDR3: CASSLGGTSSNEQFF. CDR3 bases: TGTGCCAGCAGCTTAGGTGGGACTAGCAGCAATGAGCAGTTCTTC.

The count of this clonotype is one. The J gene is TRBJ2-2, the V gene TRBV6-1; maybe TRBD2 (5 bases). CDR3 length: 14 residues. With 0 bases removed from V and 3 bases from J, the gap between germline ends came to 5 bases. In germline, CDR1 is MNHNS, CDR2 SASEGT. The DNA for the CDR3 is TGTGCCAGCAGTGAAGCGGGAGACACCGGGGAGCTGTTTTTT. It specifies CASSEAGDTGELFF.

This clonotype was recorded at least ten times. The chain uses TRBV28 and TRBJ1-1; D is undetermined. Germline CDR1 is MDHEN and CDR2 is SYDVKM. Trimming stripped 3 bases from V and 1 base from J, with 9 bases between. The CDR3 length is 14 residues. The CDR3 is CASSLVGKNTEAFF. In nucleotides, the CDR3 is TGTGCCAGCAGTTTGGTGGGTAAGAACACTGAAGCTTTCTTT.

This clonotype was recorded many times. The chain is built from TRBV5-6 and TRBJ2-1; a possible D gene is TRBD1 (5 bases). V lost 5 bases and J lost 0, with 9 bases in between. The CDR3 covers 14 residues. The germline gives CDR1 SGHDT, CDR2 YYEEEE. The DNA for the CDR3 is TGTGCCAGCAGGGCGGACAACTCCTACAATGAGCAGTTCTTC. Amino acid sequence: CASRADNSYNEQFF.

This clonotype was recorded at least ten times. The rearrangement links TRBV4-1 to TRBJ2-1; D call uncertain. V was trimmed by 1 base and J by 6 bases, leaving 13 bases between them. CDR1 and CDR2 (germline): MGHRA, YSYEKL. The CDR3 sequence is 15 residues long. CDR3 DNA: TGCGCCAGCAGCCAAGGACTCACATTCTTCAATGAGCAGTTCTTC. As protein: CASSQGLTFFNEQFF.

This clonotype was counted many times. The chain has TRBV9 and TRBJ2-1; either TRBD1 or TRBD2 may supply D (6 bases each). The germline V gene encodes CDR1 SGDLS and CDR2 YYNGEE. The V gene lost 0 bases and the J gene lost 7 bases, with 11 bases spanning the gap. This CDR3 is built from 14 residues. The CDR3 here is CASSVDGGGNEQFF. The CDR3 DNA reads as TGTGCCAGCAGCGTAGATGGAGGGGGGAATGAGCAGTTCTTC.

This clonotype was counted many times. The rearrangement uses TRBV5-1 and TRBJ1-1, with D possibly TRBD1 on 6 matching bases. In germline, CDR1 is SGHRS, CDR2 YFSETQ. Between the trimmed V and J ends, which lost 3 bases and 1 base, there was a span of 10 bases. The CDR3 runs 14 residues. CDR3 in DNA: TGCGCCAGCAGCTGGGGACAAACGAACACTGAAGCTTTCTTT. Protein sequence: CASSWGQTNTEAFF.

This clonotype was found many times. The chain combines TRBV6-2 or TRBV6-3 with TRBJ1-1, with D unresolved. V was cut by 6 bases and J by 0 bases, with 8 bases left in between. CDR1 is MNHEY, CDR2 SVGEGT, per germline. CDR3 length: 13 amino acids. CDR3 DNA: TGTGCCAGCAGAACTTTAATGAACACTGAAGCTTTCTTT. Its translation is CASRTLMNTEAFF.

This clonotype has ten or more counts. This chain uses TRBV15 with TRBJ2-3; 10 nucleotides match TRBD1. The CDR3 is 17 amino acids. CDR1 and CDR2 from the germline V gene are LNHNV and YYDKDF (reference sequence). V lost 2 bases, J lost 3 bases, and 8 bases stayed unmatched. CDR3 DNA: TGTGCCACCAGCAGACACGCGGGACAGGGGAGGACAGATACGCAGTATTTT. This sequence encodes CATSRHAGQGRTDTQYF.

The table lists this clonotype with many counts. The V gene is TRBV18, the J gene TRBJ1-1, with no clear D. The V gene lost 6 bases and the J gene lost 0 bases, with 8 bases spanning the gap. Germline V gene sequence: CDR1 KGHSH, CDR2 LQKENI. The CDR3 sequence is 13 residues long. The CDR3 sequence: CASSDALNTEAFF. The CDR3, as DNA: TGTGCCAGCTCGGACGCCTTGAACACTGAAGCTTTCTTT.

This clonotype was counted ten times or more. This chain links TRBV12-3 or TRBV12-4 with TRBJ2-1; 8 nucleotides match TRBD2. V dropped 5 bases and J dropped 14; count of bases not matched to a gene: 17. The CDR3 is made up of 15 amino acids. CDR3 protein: CASSPSGTSPSGEFF. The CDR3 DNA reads TGTGCCAGCAGTCCTTCCGGGACTAGTCCTTCCGGTGAGTTCTTC.

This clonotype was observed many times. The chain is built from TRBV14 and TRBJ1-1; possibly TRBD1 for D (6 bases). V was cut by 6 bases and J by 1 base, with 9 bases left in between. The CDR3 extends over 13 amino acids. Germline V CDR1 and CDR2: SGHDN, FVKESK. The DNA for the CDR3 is TGTGCCAGCAGGGGGGCCCAGAACACTGAAGCTTTCTTT. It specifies CASRGAQNTEAFF.